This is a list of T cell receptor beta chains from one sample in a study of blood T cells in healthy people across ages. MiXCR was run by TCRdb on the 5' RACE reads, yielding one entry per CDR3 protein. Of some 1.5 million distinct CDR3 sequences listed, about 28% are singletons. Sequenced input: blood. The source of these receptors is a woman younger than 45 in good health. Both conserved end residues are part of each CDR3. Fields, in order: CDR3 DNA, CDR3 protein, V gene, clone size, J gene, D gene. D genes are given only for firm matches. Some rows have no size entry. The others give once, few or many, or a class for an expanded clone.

TGTGCCAGCGCGGGGGGCCCCCTCAATGAGCAGTTCTTC,CASAGGPLNEQFF,TRBV9,many,TRBJ2-1,TRBD2
TGTGCCACCAGTGATGCTGAGGGACCCACTCGGCGAGGCTACACCTTC,CATSDAEGPTRRGYTF,TRBV24-1,once,TRBJ1-2,-
TGTGCCAGCAGCCCCCCGGCGTCAGATACGCAGTATTTT,CASSPPASDTQYF,TRBV7-2,-,TRBJ2-3,-
TGTGCCACCAGAGATGGCGGGGGGGTTCGGAATGAGCAGTTCTTC,CATRDGGGVRNEQFF,TRBV19,few,TRBJ2-1,TRBD2
TGTGCCAGCAGTAGGGACGGTAGGACCTACGAGCAGTACTTC,CASSRDGRTYEQYF,TRBV2,few,TRBJ2-7,-
TGTGCCAGCAGCTCAGATAGACAGTTCGGAGAAAAACTGTTTTTT,CASSSDRQFGEKLFF,TRBV7-9,few,TRBJ1-4,-
TGCAGCGCCTACCAAAACGGGCTTGAAAAACTGTTTTTT,CSAYQNGLEKLFF,TRBV29-1,few,TRBJ1-4,-
TGTGCCAGCGTGAGCGGGAGAGACTACAATGAGCAGTTCTTC,CASVSGRDYNEQFF,TRBV7-9,-,TRBJ2-1,TRBD2
TGTGCCAGCAGTTATTCTGGACTAGCGGGTCGGGGGGAATACAATGAGCAGTTCTTC,CASSYSGLAGRGEYNEQFF,TRBV6-5,-,TRBJ2-1,TRBD2
TGTGCCAGCAGCGCAGCGGGACAGGGGACGGCAGATACGCAGTATTTT,CASSAAGQGTADTQYF,TRBV9,-,TRBJ2-3,TRBD1
TGCGCCAGCAAATCAACCGGGACTAGCACAGAGACCCAGTACTTC,CASKSTGTSTETQYF,TRBV10-2,many,TRBJ2-5,TRBD2
TGTGCCAGCGGGGGACTGAGAAGCAATCAGCCCCAGCATTTT,CASGGLRSNQPQHF,TRBV12-3/TRBV12-4,-,TRBJ1-5,-
TGTGCCAGCAGGGCCCAGCAGGTTGGGAATTCACCCCTCCACTTT,CASRAQQVGNSPLHF,TRBV2,few,TRBJ1-6,-
TGCAGGGCGAGCCTGGGGTACGAGCAGTACTTC,CRASLGYEQYF,TRBV20-1,-,TRBJ2-7,-
TGCAGCGTTGAAGATGCGTTGGGGGACAGGGGGCATGGCTACACCTTC,CSVEDALGDRGHGYTF,TRBV29-1,-,TRBJ1-2,TRBD1
TGTGCCAGCAGTTACACACTAGCGAAGGTTGAGCAGTTCTTC,CASSYTLAKVEQFF,TRBV6-6,-,TRBJ2-1,TRBD2
TGCAGTGCTACCTGGACTAGCGGTCGCACAGATACGCAGTATTTT,CSATWTSGRTDTQYF,TRBV20-1,few,TRBJ2-3,TRBD2
TGTGCCAGCAGTTACTCGAGGCTGGGGGACACCGGGGAGCTGTTTTTT,CASSYSRLGDTGELFF,TRBV6-2/TRBV6-3,-,TRBJ2-2,-
TGTGCCAGCAGTGTGACAGGGGAGGCCTGCAATGAGCAGTTCTTC,CASSVTGEACNEQFF,TRBV2,-,TRBJ2-1,TRBD1
TGTGCCAGCAGTTACTCGAACCAGGGAGCCCGTCGTGGCTACACCTTC,CASSYSNQGARRGYTF,TRBV6-5,-,TRBJ1-2,-
TGCGCCAGCAGCGTGAGCCTTTCCAGGGGCCGCGAGCAGTACTTC,CASSVSLSRGREQYF,TRBV5-1,few,TRBJ2-7,-
TGCAGTGCTCCTGTAGTAGCGGGGGGCTCCTACAATGAGCAGTTCTTC,CSAPVVAGGSYNEQFF,TRBV20-1,-,TRBJ2-1,TRBD2
TGTGCCAGCAGCTTAGCCCAACGCGGTGAGCAGTTCTTC,CASSLAQRGEQFF,TRBV11-3,-,TRBJ2-1,-
TGCAGCGTTGATGGTCAGTTAAACACTGAAGCTTTCTTT,CSVDGQLNTEAFF,TRBV29-1,-,TRBJ1-1,-
TGTGCCAGCAGCTCTGTAGTGACAAGGGCCAAAAACATTCAGTACTTC,CASSSVVTRAKNIQYF,TRBV6-5,few,TRBJ2-4,-
TGTGCCAGCAGCTTCAACAGGGGATCCTACGAGCAGTACTTC,CASSFNRGSYEQYF,TRBV7-2,-,TRBJ2-7,TRBD1
TGCAGTGCTAGGGGTTCCTACAATGAGCAGTTCTTC,CSARGSYNEQFF,TRBV20-1,many,TRBJ2-1,-
TGCAGTGCTAGAGATCTTACAGGTGGCACCTATAATTCACCCCTCCACTTT,CSARDLTGGTYNSPLHF,TRBV20-1,few,TRBJ1-6,-
TGTGCCAGCACACCCCAAAGGGCGGACGAGACCCAGTACTTC,CASTPQRADETQYF,TRBV12-3/TRBV12-4,many,TRBJ2-5,-
TGTGCCAGCAACCCATGGGGGAATTCACCCCTCCACTTT,CASNPWGNSPLHF,TRBV6-1,-,TRBJ1-6,-
TGCAGCGTTGCCAGCCGGGACAGGGTGTTTGGGCATTTT,CSVASRDRVFGHF,TRBV29-1,-,TRBJ1-5,TRBD1
TGTGCCAGCAGCTTGCGACAGCAAACCTACGAGCAGTACTTC,CASSLRQQTYEQYF,TRBV28,-,TRBJ2-7,-
TGTGCCAGCAGCTCCTCTCGACGGGGGGTAGACAATGAGCAGTTCTTC,CASSSSRRGVDNEQFF,TRBV7-9,-,TRBJ2-1,TRBD2
TGTGCCTGGAGGGCTGCGGGGCTAAACATTCAGTACTTC,CAWRAAGLNIQYF,TRBV30,-,TRBJ2-4,-
TGTGCCAGCTCACCAATCAGGGAGGCGGGCTATGAGCAGTACTTC,CASSPIREAGYEQYF,TRBV18,once,TRBJ2-5,-
TGTGCCAGCAGGGTGTCCGGGACAGGGGGTACTGCGGAAAAACTGTTTTTT,CASRVSGTGGTAEKLFF,TRBV12-3/TRBV12-4,-,TRBJ1-4,TRBD1